Detailed here is one T cell receptor beta chain. Its antigen is currently unknown. This specimen comes from a study of T cell responses to AZD1222 COVID-19 vaccine. Study findings and constraints: Dominant CD4 TCR responses targeted spike regions 160-218 and 743-854. Only a handful of AZD1222 recipients, several in all, had baseline seropositivity. Among the donors, most were white British and more were female, and clonal diversity was possibly underestimated.

Sequencing was performed with immunoSEQ multiplex PCR; in TCRdb, only in-frame clones are kept and a portion is missing. The profile shows some 130,000 clones, about 93% of them singletons. Germline assignment: CDR1 GTSNPN and CDR2 SVGIG (reference sequence). The V gene end was trimmed by 8 bases and the J gene end by 8 bases; junction bases not matched to a gene: 8. This CDR3 contains 13 residues. The sample in question was peripheral blood, obtained 28 days after the second AZD1222 dose. The chain combines TRBV30 with TRBJ1-4; 10 bases match TRBD1. This clonotype originated in an adult who received the AZD1222 COVID-19 vaccine. DNA for the CDR3: TGTGCCGGCCGACAGGGGGCGAGGGAAAAACTGTTTTTT. Translating gives CAGRQGAREKLFF.